This record covers a single TCR beta chain. An end of the junction differs from the germline gene, which may be a read error. These data belong to a study of human T cells and chemical hapten exposure. This CDR3 has 15 residues. Germline lookup yields CDR1 LNHDA and CDR2 SQIVND (reference sequence). TCRdb re-called the RACE reads through MiXCR, storing one row per CDR3 protein. The table shows around 380,000 distinct CDR3 sequences, with approximately 4.4% occurring only once. Stated time point: patch test 1, 2 weeks after DPC sensitization. Stated treatment: therapeutic diphenylcyclopropenone sensitization with weekly scalp DPC.

The sample in question was whole blood, obtained in connection with sensitization to the hapten diphenylcyclopropenone (DPC). The source of this sequence is a woman in her fifties or sixties with alopecia areata. Some clones in this sample may be carry-over from other donors' samples. The V gene is TRBV19, the J gene TRBJ2-4; 9 positions agree with TRBD2. The CDR3 DNA sequence: TGTGCCAGTAGCATAGCGGGGGTGGGCAAAAACATTCAGTACTTC. It specifies CASSIAGVGKNIQYF.